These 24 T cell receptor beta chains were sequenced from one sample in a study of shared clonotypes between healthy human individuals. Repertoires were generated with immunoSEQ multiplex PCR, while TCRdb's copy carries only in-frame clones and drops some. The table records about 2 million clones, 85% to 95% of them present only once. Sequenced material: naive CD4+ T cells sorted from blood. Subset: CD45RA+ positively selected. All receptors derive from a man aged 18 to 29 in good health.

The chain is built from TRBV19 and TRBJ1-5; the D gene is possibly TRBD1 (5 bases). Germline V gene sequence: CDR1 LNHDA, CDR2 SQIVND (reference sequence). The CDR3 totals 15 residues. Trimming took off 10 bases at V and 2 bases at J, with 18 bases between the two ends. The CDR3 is CATATVHLGNQPQHF. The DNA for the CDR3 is TGTGCCACCGCGACAGTCCATCTGGGCAATCAGCCCCAGCATTTT.

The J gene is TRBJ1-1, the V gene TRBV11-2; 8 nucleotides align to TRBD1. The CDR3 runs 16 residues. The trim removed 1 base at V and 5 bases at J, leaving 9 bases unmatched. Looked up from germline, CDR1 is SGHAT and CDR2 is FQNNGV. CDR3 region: CASSLGPGGPLTEAFF. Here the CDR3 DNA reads TGTGCCAGCAGCTTAGGGCCAGGGGGCCCGCTTACTGAAGCTTTCTTT.

The CDR3 bases are TGTGCCAGCAGTCAGCAGAGTTCCGCCTACGAGCAGTACTTC. It is translated as CASSQQSSAYEQYF. The chain couples TRBV6-1 to TRBJ2-7; D not certain. Between the trimmed V and J ends, which lost 5 bases and 2 bases, there was a span of 13 bases. There are 14 residues in the CDR3. Germline lookup yields CDR1 MNHNS and CDR2 SASEGT.

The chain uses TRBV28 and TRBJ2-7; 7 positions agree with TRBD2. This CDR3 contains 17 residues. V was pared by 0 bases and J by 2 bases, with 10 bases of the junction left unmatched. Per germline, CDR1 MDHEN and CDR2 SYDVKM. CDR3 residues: CASSLWAGDAVTYEQYF. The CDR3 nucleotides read TGTGCCAGCAGTTTATGGGCGGGGGATGCTGTAACCTACGAGCAGTACTTC.

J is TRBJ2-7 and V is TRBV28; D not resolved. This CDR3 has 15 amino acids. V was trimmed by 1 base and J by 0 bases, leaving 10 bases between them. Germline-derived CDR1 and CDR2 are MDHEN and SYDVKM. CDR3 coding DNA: TGTGCCAGCAGTTTATCGGGCAGCAGCTCCTACGAGCAGTACTTC. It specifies CASSLSGSSSYEQYF.

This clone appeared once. CDR3 coding DNA: TGTGCCAGCAGCTTAGCAGGAATCAACTATGGCTACACCTTC. Its translation: CASSLAGINYGYTF. This chain joins TRBV11-2 and TRBJ1-2; D unresolved. The CDR3 runs to 14 residues. Germline values: CDR1 SGHAT, CDR2 FQNNGV. Deletions cut 1 base from V and 2 bases from J, with 8 bases between.

The DNA of the CDR3 is TGTGCCACCGAACGGGATACGAACACTGAAGCTTTCTTT. Protein: CATERDTNTEAFF. The chain is built from TRBV15 and TRBJ1-1; no clear D. The germline CDR1 and CDR2 sequences are LNHNV and YYDKDF (reference sequence). V was trimmed by 8 bases and J by 1 base, leaving 11 bases between them. The CDR3 is 13 amino acids. Supplemented by reference TRBV15 and TRBJ1-1, the full variable domain reads DAMVIQNPRYQVTQFGKPVTLSCSQTLNHNVMYWYQQKSSQAPKLLFHYYDKDFNNEADTPDNFQSRRPNTSFCFLDIRSPGLGDTAMYLCATERDTNTEAFFGQGTRLTVV.

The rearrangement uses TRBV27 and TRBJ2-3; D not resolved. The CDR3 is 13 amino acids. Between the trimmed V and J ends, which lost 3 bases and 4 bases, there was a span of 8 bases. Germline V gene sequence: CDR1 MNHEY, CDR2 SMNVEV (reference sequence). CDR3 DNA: TGTGCCAGCAGTTTGAGACACGCAGATACGCAGTATTTT. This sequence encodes CASSLRHADTQYF.

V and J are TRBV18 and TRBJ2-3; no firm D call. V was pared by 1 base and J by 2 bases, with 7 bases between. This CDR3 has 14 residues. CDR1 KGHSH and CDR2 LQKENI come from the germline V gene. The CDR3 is CASSPRRYTDTQYF. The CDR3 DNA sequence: TGTGCCAGCTCACCACGGCGGTACACAGATACGCAGTATTTT.

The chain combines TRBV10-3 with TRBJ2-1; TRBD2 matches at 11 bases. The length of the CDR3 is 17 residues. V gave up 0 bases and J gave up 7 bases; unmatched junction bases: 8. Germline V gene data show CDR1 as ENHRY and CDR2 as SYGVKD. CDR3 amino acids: CAISESRLAGISNEQFF. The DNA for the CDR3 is TGTGCCATCAGTGAGTCGAGACTAGCGGGGATTAGTAATGAGCAGTTCTTC.

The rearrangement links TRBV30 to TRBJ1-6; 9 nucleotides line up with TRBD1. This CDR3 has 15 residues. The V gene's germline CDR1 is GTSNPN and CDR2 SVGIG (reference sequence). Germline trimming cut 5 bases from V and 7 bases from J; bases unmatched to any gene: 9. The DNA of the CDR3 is TGTGCCTGGCAAACCCGGGGGACAGGGAATTCACCCCTCCACTTT. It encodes CAWQTRGTGNSPLHF.

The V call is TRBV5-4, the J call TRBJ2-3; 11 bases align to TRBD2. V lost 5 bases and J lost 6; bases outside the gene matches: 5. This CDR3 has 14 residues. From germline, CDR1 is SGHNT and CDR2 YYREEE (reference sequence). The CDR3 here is CASSTSGSWDTQYF. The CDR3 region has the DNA TGTGCCAGCAGTACTAGCGGGAGTTGGGATACGCAGTATTTT.

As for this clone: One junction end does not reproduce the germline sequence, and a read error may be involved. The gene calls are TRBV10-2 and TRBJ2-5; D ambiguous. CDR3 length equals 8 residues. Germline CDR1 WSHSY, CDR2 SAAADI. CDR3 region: CARAIGHF. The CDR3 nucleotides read TGCGCCAGGGCAATAGGACACTTC.

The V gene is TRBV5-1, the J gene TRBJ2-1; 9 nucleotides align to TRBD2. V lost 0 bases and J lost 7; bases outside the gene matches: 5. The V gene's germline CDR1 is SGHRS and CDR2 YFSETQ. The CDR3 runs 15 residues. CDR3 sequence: CASSLAPSGMNEQFF. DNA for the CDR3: TGCGCCAGCAGCTTGGCACCTAGCGGGATGAATGAGCAGTTCTTC.

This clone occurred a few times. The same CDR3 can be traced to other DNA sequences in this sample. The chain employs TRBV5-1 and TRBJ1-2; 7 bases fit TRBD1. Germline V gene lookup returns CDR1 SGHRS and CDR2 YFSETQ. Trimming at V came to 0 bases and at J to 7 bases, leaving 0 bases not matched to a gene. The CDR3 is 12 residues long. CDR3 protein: CASSLEGAGYTF. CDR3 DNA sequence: TGCGCCAGCAGCTTGGAGGGGGCTGGCTACACCTTC.

The CDR3 nucleotides are TGCGCCAGCAGTCGTGACAGGTCGAAACCTAACTCCTACGAGCAGTACTTC. Residues: CASSRDRSKPNSYEQYF. This chain uses TRBV5-1 with TRBJ2-7; D may be TRBD1 (6 bases). The CDR3 is made up of 17 amino acids. With 5 bases removed from V and 0 bases from J, the gap between germline ends came to 21 bases. Per germline, CDR1 SGHRS and CDR2 YFSETQ.

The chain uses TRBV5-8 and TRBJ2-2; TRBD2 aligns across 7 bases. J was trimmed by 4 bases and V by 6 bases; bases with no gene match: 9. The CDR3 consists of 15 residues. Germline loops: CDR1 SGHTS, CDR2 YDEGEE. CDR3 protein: CASNPWGGSTGELFF. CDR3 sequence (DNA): TGTGCCAGCAACCCTTGGGGGGGATCCACCGGGGAGCTGTTTTTT. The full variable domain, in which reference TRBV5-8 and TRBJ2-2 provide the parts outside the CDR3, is EAGVTQSPTHLIKTRGQQATLRCSPISGHTSVYWYQQALGLGLQFLLWYDEGEERNRGNFPPRFSGRQFPNYSSELNVNALELEDSALYLCASNPWGGSTGELFFGEGSRLTVL.

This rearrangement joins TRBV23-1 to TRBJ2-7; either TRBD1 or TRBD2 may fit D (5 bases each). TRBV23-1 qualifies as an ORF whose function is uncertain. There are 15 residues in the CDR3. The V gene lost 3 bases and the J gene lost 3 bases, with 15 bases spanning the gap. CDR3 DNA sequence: TGCGCCAGCAGTCATTACCGGGACCGGGACTACGAGCAGTACTTC. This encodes CASSHYRDRDYEQYF.

The CDR3 bases are TGCGCCAGCAGGGACAGGGCGGCTGGCTACACCTTC. This encodes CASRDRAAGYTF. The chain carries TRBV5-1 and TRBJ1-2; 8 bases agree with TRBD1. Germline V CDR1 and CDR2: SGHRS, YFSETQ. The length of the CDR3 is 12 residues. V lost 5 bases and J lost 7; bases outside the gene matches: 4.

The CDR3 region has the DNA TGCGCCAGCAGCCAACCTAGCACAGATACGCAGTATTTT. Its protein product is CASSQPSTDTQYF. The gene calls are TRBV4-3 and TRBJ2-3; D remains unclear. The CDR3 is 13 amino acids. CDR1 and CDR2 from the germline V gene are LGHNA and YSLEER. Trimming left V 2 bases short and J 0 bases short, with 3 bases between.

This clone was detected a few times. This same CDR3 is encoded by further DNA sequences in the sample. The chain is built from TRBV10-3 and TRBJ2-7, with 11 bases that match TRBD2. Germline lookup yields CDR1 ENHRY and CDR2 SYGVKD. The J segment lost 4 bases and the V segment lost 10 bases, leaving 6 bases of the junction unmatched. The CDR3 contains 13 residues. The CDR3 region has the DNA TGTGCCAGCACCGGGACTAGCGGTTACGAGCAGTACTTC. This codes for CASTGTSGYEQYF.

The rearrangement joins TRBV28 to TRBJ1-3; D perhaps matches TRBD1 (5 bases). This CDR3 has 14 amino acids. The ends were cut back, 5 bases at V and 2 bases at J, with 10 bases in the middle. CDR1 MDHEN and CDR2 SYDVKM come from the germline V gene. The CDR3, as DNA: TGTGCCAGCAGTCCTCCGGGGCCTGGAAACACCATATATTTT. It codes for CASSPPGPGNTIYF.

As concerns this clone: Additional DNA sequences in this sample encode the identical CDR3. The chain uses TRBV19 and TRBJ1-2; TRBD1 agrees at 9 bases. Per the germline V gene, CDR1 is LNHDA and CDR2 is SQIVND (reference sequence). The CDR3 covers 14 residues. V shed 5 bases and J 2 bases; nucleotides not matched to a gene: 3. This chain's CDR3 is CASSSGQGNYGYTF. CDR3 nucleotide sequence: TGTGCCAGTAGTTCCGGACAGGGGAACTATGGCTACACCTTC.

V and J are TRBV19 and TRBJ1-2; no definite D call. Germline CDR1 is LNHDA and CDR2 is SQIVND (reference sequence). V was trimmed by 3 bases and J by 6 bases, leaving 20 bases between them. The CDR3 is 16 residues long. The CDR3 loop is CASSIPNWTGGNGYTF. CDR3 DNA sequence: TGTGCCAGTAGTATCCCTAATTGGACGGGAGGGAATGGCTACACCTTC.